Described below is a single T cell receptor beta chain sequence and its context. The antigen remains undetermined. Naive CD8 cells were CD45RO-negative, positively selected for CCR7, excluding terminally differentiated effector memory CD45RA+ cells. This entry is derived from a study of shared clonotypes between healthy human individuals. Across the study: Aged 18 to 49, the donors were a couple of women and a few men.

Overall study findings and caveats: Memory subsets generally showed smaller estimated richness than naive subsets did.

Per sorted-subset replicate PCR, input was 200 to 250 ng DNA, representing about 30,000 T cell genomes. Data came from immunoSEQ multiplex PCR; TCRdb stores just in-frame clones and leaves some out. The sample contains about 2.1 million clones, around 95% of which appear only once. The V gene lost 10 bases and the J gene lost 7 bases, with 14 bases spanning the gap. Per germline, CDR1 SEHNR and CDR2 FQNEAQ (reference sequence). This CDR3 has 12 amino acids. The V and J genes are TRBV7-9 and TRBJ2-4; no firm D call. Specimen: naive CD8+ T cells from PBMCs. The receptor comes from a man between 18 and 35 years old in good health. Some clones in this sample may be carry-over from other donors' samples. The chain's CDR3 is CATSSGRNIQYF. CDR3 DNA: TGTGCCACCAGTTCTGGGCGCAACATTCAGTACTTC.